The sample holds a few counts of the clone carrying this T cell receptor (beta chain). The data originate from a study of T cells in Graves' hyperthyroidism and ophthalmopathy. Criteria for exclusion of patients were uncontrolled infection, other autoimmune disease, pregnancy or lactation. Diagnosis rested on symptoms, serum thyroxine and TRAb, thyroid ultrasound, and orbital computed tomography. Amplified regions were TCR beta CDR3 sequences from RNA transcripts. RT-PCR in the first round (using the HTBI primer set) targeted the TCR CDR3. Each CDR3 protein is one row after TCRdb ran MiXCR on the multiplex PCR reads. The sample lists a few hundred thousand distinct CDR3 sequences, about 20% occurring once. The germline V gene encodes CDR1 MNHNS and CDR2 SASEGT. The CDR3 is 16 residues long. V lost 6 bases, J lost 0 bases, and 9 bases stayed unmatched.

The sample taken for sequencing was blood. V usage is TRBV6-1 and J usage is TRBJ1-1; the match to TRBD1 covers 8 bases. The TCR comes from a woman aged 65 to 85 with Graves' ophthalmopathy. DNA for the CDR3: TGTGCCAGCAGCATGACAGGGGCCCTCATGAACACTGAAGCTTTCTTT. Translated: CASSMTGALMNTEAFF.